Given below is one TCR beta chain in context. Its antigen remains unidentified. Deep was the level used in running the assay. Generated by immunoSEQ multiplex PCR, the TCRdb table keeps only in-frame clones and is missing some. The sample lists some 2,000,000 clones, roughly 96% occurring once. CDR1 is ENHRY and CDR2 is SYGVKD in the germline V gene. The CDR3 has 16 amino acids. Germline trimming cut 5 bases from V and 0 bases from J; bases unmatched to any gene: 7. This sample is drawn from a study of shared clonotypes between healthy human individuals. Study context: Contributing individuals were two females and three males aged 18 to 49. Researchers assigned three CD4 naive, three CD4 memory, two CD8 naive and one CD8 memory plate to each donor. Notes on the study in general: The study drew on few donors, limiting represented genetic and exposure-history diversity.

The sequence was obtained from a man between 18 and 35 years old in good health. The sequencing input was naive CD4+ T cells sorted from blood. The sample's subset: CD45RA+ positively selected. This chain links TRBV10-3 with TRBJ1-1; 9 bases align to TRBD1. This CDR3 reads CAISTDRGDMNTEAFF. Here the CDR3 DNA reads TGTGCCATCAGTACTGACAGGGGGGACATGAACACTGAAGCTTTCTTT.